These T cell receptor beta chains were read from a single sample in a study of blood T cell repertoires in COVID-19. The table came from immunoSEQ multiplex PCR; TCRdb's copy has only in-frame clones and leaves some out. The sample shows 180,000 or so clones, 88% of them seen only once. The sequenced sample consisted of peripheral blood. These receptors originate from a woman under 40 with acute or convalescent COVID-19. The CDR3 runs from the conserved cysteine through the conserved F or W. The order of the fields is J gene, clone size, V gene, D gene, CDR3 DNA, CDR3 protein. A D gene is named only where the DNA matches it firmly. Expanded clones are given a class, and other clones once, few, many or no size at all.

TRBJ1-1,NA,TRBV3-1/TRBV3-2,NA,TGTGCCAGCAGCCAAAGCAGGGCCGTTGAAGCTTTCTTT,CASSQSRAVEAFF
TRBJ2-1,NA,TRBV19,NA,TGTGCCAGTAGTATAGGGAGCTATCTACCTGAGCAGTTCTTC,CASSIGSYLPEQFF
TRBJ2-3,few,TRBV4-2,TRBD2,TGTGCCAGCAGCCAAGTAAGTGGCGGGAGGGCCCCAGATACGCAGTATTTT,CASSQVSGGRAPDTQYF
TRBJ2-3,NA,TRBV3-1/TRBV3-2,NA,TGTGCCAGCTCCTTTGCGGGGAGCACAGATACGCAGTATTTT,CASSFAGSTDTQYF
TRBJ1-2,NA,TRBV5-1,TRBD1,TGCGCCAGCAGCTTCACAGGGGACCATGGCTACACCTTC,CASSFTGDHGYTF
TRBJ1-4,NA,TRBV24-1,NA,TGTGCCACCAGTGATAACCCCAGGGAGGGTAATGAAAAACTGTTTTTT,CATSDNPREGNEKLFF
TRBJ1-3,NA,TRBV4-1,NA,TGCGCCAGCAGCTTTGATAAAGGGGCAGGGACTGGAAACACCATATATTTT,CASSFDKGAGTGNTIYF
TRBJ1-3,NA,TRBV5-1,TRBD1,TGCGCCAGCAGCCCCGGGACAGGGTTATACACCATATATTTT,CASSPGTGLYTIYF
TRBJ1-6,NA,TRBV10-2,TRBD1,TGCGCCAGCACTTGGGACAGCCGATATTCACCCCTCCACTTT,CASTWDSRYSPLHF
TRBJ2-3,NA,TRBV6-5,NA,TGTGCCAGCAAGAGACTAGGATCCAATACGCAGTATTTT,CASKRLGSNTQYF
TRBJ2-7,NA,TRBV11-3,NA,TGTGCCAGCAGCTTAGTAAGCGGCGGCGAGCAGTACTTC,CASSLVSGGEQYF
TRBJ2-1,NA,TRBV19,TRBD2,TGTGCCAGTAGTATTGGGACTAGCGGCTACAATGAGCAGTTCTTC,CASSIGTSGYNEQFF
TRBJ1-6,NA,TRBV25-1,TRBD1,TGTGCCAGCAGGGCCCAACCGGGACAGGCGAATTCACCCCTCCACTTT,CASRAQPGQANSPLHF
TRBJ1-5,NA,TRBV5-1,NA,TGCGCCAGCAGCCAGACAGGAGGAAATCAGCCCCAGCATTTT,CASSQTGGNQPQHF